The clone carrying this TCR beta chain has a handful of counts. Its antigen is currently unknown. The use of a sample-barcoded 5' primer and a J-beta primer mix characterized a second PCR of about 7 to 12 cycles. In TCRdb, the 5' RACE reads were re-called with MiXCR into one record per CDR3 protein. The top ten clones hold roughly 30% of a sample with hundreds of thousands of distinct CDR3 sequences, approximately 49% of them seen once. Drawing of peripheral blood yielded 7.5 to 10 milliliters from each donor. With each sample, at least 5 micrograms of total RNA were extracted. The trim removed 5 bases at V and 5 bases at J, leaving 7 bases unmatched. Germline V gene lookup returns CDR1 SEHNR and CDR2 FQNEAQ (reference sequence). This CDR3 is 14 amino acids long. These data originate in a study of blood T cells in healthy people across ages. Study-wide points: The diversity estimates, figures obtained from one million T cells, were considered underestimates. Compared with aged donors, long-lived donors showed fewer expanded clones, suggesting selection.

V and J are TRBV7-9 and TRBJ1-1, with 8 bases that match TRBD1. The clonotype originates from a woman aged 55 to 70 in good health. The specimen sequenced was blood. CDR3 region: CASSRGQGGTEAFF. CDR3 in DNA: TGTGCCAGCAGCCGAGGACAGGGCGGAACTGAAGCTTTCTTT.